The entry that follows covers one T cell receptor (beta chain) sequence. This record comes from a study of a mutant IDH1 vaccine in newly diagnosed glioma. Overall study context: Males made up around 62% and females approximately 38% of treated patients, whose mean age was roughly 40 years. Patients were pretreated with radiotherapy, temozolomide, or both, mostly both.

Germline trimming cut 6 bases from V and 0 bases from J; bases unmatched to any gene: 6. Germline CDR1 reads SNHLY; CDR2 reads FYNNEI. The CDR3 runs 15 residues. The assay was immunoSEQ multiplex PCR, and TCRdb's table has in-frame clones only and misses some. The sample includes 55,000 to 70,000 clones, 60% to 85% seen only once; the top ten take around 8.4%. The time point here: baseline, week 1 (first vaccination visit). Treatment specified: pre-vaccination baseline after standard-of-care therapy. V gene TRBV2 combines with J gene TRBJ1-1; the match to TRBD1 covers 8 bases. Sequencing used PBMCs, obtained from a glioma patient treated with radiotherapy, temozolomide or both. The sequence was collected from a man aged 45-65 years with glioma. CDR3 in amino acids: CASRKDRAVNTEAFF. CDR3 sequence (DNA): TGTGCCAGCAGGAAGGACAGGGCTGTGAACACTGAAGCTTTCTTT. The full variable domain, rest sourced from reference TRBV2 and TRBJ1-1, is EPEVTQTPSHQVTQMGQEVILRCVPISNHLYFYWYRQILGQKVEFLVSFYNNEISEKSEIFDDQFSVERPDGSNFTLKIRSTKLEDSAMYFCASRKDRAVNTEAFFGQGTRLTVV.